This T cell receptor (beta chain) derives from a study of OX40 agonist ivuxolimab in advanced cancers. About the study: Of mixed ages from about 20 to 80 and averaging 60 years, the group was approximately 84% male. General observations from the study: Compared with others, partial responders at 0.1-3.0 mg/kg displayed clonal expansion among the lowest. On average, CD8+ T cells had more expanded clones than CD4+.

V was pared by 4 bases and J by 0 bases, with 4 bases between. CDR3 length equals 13 residues. Germline V lookup: CDR1 SGHTA, CDR2 FQGNSA. Method: immunoSEQ multiplex PCR; TCRdb's copy keeps in-frame clones and lacks some. The data hold 55,000 to 80,000 clones, with around four fifths observed a single time. A remark on this clone: As yet, its antigen is unknown.

This receptor was identified in an adult with an advanced solid tumor such as melanoma, head and neck, liver or kidney cancer. The V and J genes are TRBV7-2 and TRBJ1-5; D is ambiguous. The sample here was CD4+ or CD8+ T cells sorted from blood, taken in a trial of the OX40 agonist ivuxolimab. In DNA, the CDR3 is TGTGCCAGCAGCTCAGATAGCAATCAGCCCCAGCATTTT. Amino acids: CASSSDSNQPQHF. The whole variable domain, remainder taken from reference TRBV7-2 and TRBJ1-5, is GAGVSQSPSNKVTEKGKDVELRCDPISGHTALYWYRQSLGQGLEFLIYFQGNSAPDKSGLPSDRFSAERTGGSVSTLTIQRTQQEDSAVYLCASSSDSNQPQHFGDGTRLSIL.